This T cell receptor (beta chain) was obtained from a study of blood T cell repertoires in COVID-19. Whole-study context: Sources were T cells, B-cell-depleted T cells, or PBMCs; the material itself was cDNA or gDNA.

Produced via immunoSEQ multiplex PCR; TCRdb's table is partial and in-frame only. This sample carries about 130,000 clones, almost 85% of them seen once, and the ten largest clones take around 12%. The V gene's germline CDR1 is LNHDA and CDR2 SQIVND (reference sequence). V dropped 5 bases and J dropped 0; count of bases not matched to a gene: 9. This CDR3 has 17 residues. Source material: peripheral blood. The chain uses TRBV19 and TRBJ2-4; the match to TRBD1 covers 8 bases. The TCR was taken from a woman in her thirties who had recovered from COVID-19. The DNA for the CDR3 is TGTGCCAGTAGTGTGACATGGACAGGGATAGCCAAAAACATTCAGTACTTC. Its translation is CASSVTWTGIAKNIQYF.